Presented here are 32 T cell receptor beta chains from one specimen sequenced in a study of T cell responses to AZD1222 COVID-19 vaccine. The assay was immunoSEQ multiplex PCR, and TCRdb's table has in-frame clones only and misses some. Of roughly 120,000 clones listed, around 84% are singletons. The sample here was peripheral blood, taken 28 days after the second AZD1222 dose. These TCRs come from an adult who received the AZD1222 COVID-19 vaccine.

This chain connects TRBV12-3 or TRBV12-4 to TRBJ1-2; D gene ambiguous. V lost 2 bases and J 4 bases, leaving 8 bases between the germline ends. This CDR3 spans 13 amino acids. CDR3 sequence: CASSLRAGYGYTF. The DNA for the CDR3 is TGTGCCAGCAGTTTAAGGGCTGGCTATGGCTACACCTTC.

The chain recombines TRBV5-1 with TRBJ2-3; D is undetermined. V dropped 3 bases and J dropped 2 bases, with 4 bases sitting between them. The CDR3 covers 12 residues. Germline CDR1 SGHRS, CDR2 YFSETQ. The CDR3 loop reads CASSYDTDTQYF. In DNA, the CDR3 is TGCGCCAGCAGCTACGACACAGATACGCAGTATTTT.

The chain joins TRBV5-4 to TRBJ2-7, with D possibly matching TRBD2 (7 bases). This CDR3 is built from 13 residues. CDR1 SGHNT and CDR2 YYREEE come from the germline V gene (reference sequence). V shed 4 bases and J shed 4 bases, with 12 bases lying between them. The CDR3 DNA is TGTGCCAGCAGCGGGGGGGCTCGTTACGAGCAGTACTTC. This codes for CASSGGARYEQYF.

The rearrangement links TRBV7-9 to TRBJ1-2; no firm D call. This CDR3 contains 14 residues. From germline, CDR1 is SEHNR and CDR2 FQNEAQ (reference sequence). Trimming cost V 5 bases and J 9 bases, with 19 bases left between them. CDR3 DNA sequence: TGTGCCAGCAGCGCGACGGGCAGGACTATGCGCTACACCTTC. Translated: CASSATGRTMRYTF.

This rearrangement joins TRBV6-4 to TRBJ1-2, with unresolved D. Germline V lookup: CDR1 MRHNA, CDR2 SNTAGT. Trimming stripped 6 bases from V and 8 bases from J, with 25 bases between. This CDR3 has 16 amino acids. The CDR3 DNA is TGTGCCAGCAGCTCTGAACCCCGGGTCCCTCTCCACGGCTACACCTTC. It encodes CASSSEPRVPLHGYTF.

The genes are TRBV7-8 and TRBJ1-2; D gene uncertain. This CDR3 is built from 18 residues. Germline lookup yields CDR1 SGHVS and CDR2 FQNEAQ. Trimming removed 2 bases at V and 8 bases at J, with 27 bases between. The CDR3 DNA reads as TGTGCCAGCAGCTTAAACGGTCGAGGGATTTCCCCCCTTGGAGGCTACACCTTC. Translated, it gives CASSLNGRGISPLGGYTF.

The CDR3, as DNA: TGTGCCAGCAGCTCTTCAGGGGTCTATGGCTACACCTTC. Its protein is CASSSSGVYGYTF. J is TRBJ1-2 and V is TRBV7-9; maybe TRBD1 (6 bases). Trimming took off 4 bases at V and 4 bases at J, with 10 bases between the two ends. CDR1 and CDR2 (germline): SEHNR, FQNEAQ (reference sequence). The CDR3 is made up of 13 amino acids.

This CDR3 reads CASSQEPLGGTDTQYF. Written as DNA, the CDR3 is TGTGCCAGCAGCCAAGAACCCCTAGGAGGCACAGATACGCAGTATTTT. The chain carries TRBV3-1 (or the pseudogene TRBV3-2) and TRBJ2-3; D remains unclear. The CDR3 covers 16 residues. Germline V lookup: CDR1 LGHDT, CDR2 YNNKEL (reference sequence). Trimming cost V 0 bases and J 1 base, with 11 bases left between them.

The chain carries TRBV5-8 and TRBJ2-1; TRBD1 might be the D (5 bases). The CDR3 contains 17 residues. Germline V gene sequence: CDR1 SGHTS, CDR2 YDEGEE. The V gene lost 4 bases and the J gene lost 7 bases, with 24 bases spanning the gap. As DNA, the CDR3 is TGTGCCAGCAGCCCATCCCTCCAGGGCTCCGTTGAAAATGAGCAGTTCTTC. It codes for CASSPSLQGSVENEQFF.

This clone was counted only a few times. The V call is TRBV10-3, the J call TRBJ2-2; no clear D gene. The V end lost 8 bases, the J end lost 0 bases, and 10 bases lay between the germline ends. The CDR3 loop spans 14 amino acids. Per germline, CDR1 ENHRY and CDR2 SYGVKD. The CDR3 loop is CAIASDTNTGELFF. The CDR3 DNA reads TGTGCCATCGCCTCTGATACGAACACCGGGGAGCTGTTTTTT.

This clone was detected only a few times. J is TRBJ2-3 and V is TRBV5-1, with 8 bases lining up with TRBD2. The CDR3 has 15 amino acids. The V and J ends lost 5 bases and 3 bases, in that order; junction bases with no gene match: 8. CDR1 SGHRS and CDR2 YFSETQ come from the germline V gene. The CDR3 loop reads CASRPRGGITDTQYF. In DNA form, the CDR3 reads TGCGCCAGCAGGCCACGCGGGGGGATAACAGATACGCAGTATTTT. Full variable domain (missing parts from reference TRBV5-1 and TRBJ2-3): KAGVTQTPRYLIKTRGQQVTLSCSPISGHRSVSWYQQTPGQGLQFLFEYFSETQRNKGNFPGRFSGRQFSNSRSEMNVSTLELGDSALYLCASRPRGGITDTQYFGPGTRLTVL.

The genes are TRBV20-1 and TRBJ2-7; no clear D gene. The V gene lost 3 bases and the J gene lost 0 bases, with 15 bases spanning the gap. The CDR3 extends over 15 amino acids. The germline V gene has CDR1 DFQATT and CDR2 SNEGSKA (reference sequence). The CDR3 loop reads CSASALLLYSYEQYF. The CDR3 nucleotides are TGCAGTGCTAGTGCCCTCTTGCTGTACTCCTACGAGCAGTACTTC.

The V and J genes are TRBV19 and TRBJ2-1; D remains unclear. The CDR3 consists of 14 residues. Germline CDR1 and CDR2: LNHDA and SQIVND (reference sequence). Trimming pared 3 bases from V and 8 bases from J, leaving 14 bases between. This CDR3 is CASSILGSSHEQFF. The CDR3 DNA sequence: TGTGCCAGTAGTATCTTGGGTTCCTCCCATGAGCAGTTCTTC.

This chain's CDR3 is CASSLSWTGRRGYTF. CDR3 coding DNA: TGTGCCAGTAGTCTCAGCTGGACAGGGAGAAGAGGCTACACCTTC. V usage is TRBV19 and J usage is TRBJ1-2, with 8 bases identical to TRBD1. Germline values: CDR1 LNHDA, CDR2 SQIVND (reference sequence). Trimming cost V 5 bases and J 8 bases; bases outside gene matches: 13. The CDR3 consists of 15 residues.

The chain carries TRBV4-1 and TRBJ2-7; perhaps TRBD1 as D (5 bases). The CDR3 length is 14 residues. The ends were cut back, 2 bases at V and 1 base at J, with 9 bases in the middle. Germline CDR1 is MGHRA and CDR2 is YSYEKL. The CDR3 DNA reads TGCGCCAGCAGCCAAAATCAGGGTTCCTACGAGCAGTACTTC. Protein: CASSQNQGSYEQYF.

The J gene is TRBJ1-1, the V gene TRBV3-1 (or the pseudogene TRBV3-2), with D hard to call. The germline CDR1 and CDR2 sequences are LGHDT and YNNKEL (reference sequence). The CDR3 has 16 amino acids. Trimming took off 4 bases at V and 3 bases at J, with 18 bases between the two ends. CDR3 sequence (DNA): TGTGCCAGCAGCCGTGGGGATGAGGGAGTTTACACTGAAGCTTTCTTT. Amino acids: CASSRGDEGVYTEAFF.

This clone was observed once. The chain couples TRBV9 to TRBJ1-1; TRBD1 agrees at 7 bases. The CDR3 is made up of 14 amino acids. The germline CDR1 and CDR2 sequences are SGDLS and YYNGEE. Trimming at V came to 5 bases and at J to 10 bases, leaving 14 bases not matched to a gene. The CDR3 DNA sequence: TGTGCCAGCAGTTATGGACAGGCCCTCAGGGGAGCTTTCTTT. Encoded protein: CASSYGQALRGAFF. Looking up the rest from reference TRBV9 and TRBJ1-1 gives the full variable domain: DSGVTQTPKHLITATGQRVTLRCSPRSGDLSVYWYQQSLDQGLQFLIQYYNGEERAKGNILERFSAQQFPDLHSELNLSSLELGDSALYFCASSYGQALRGAFFGQGTRLTVV.

The CDR3 region is CASSLEGASGEKLFF. The CDR3 nucleotides read TGCGCCAGCAGCTTGGAGGGGGCCTCCGGTGAAAAACTGTTTTTT. The V and J genes are TRBV5-1 and TRBJ1-4, with TRBD1 identical over 7 bases. Trimming removed 0 bases from V and 7 bases from J; junction bases left unmatched: 6. The germline V gene has CDR1 SGHRS and CDR2 YFSETQ. The CDR3 loop spans 15 amino acids.

V is TRBV6-5 and J is TRBJ1-2, with unresolved D. Germline V gene sequence: CDR1 MNHEY, CDR2 SVGAGI. The germline V and J ends were trimmed by 2 bases and 7 bases, with 14 bases remaining between them. CDR3 length: 14 amino acids. The CDR3 spells CASSYLGPEGGYTF. CDR3 nucleotides: TGTGCCAGCAGTTACCTTGGCCCCGAAGGTGGCTACACCTTC.

The CDR3: CASSPAPRTSGSLAEQYF. The CDR3 nucleotides read TGTGCCAGCAGCCCGGCACCAAGGACTAGCGGGAGTTTAGCCGAGCAGTACTTC. This chain links TRBV7-2 with TRBJ2-7; 13 bases agree with TRBD2. This CDR3 region has 18 residues. Germline V gene lookup returns CDR1 SGHTA and CDR2 FQGNSA. V lost 5 bases, J lost 6 bases, and 16 bases stayed unmatched. Full variable domain (remainder filled in from reference TRBV7-2 and TRBJ2-7): GAGVSQSPSNKVTEKGKDVELRCDPISGHTALYWYRQSLGQGLEFLIYFQGNSAPDKSGLPSDRFSAERTGGSVSTLTIQRTQQEDSAVYLCASSPAPRTSGSLAEQYFGPGTRLTVT.

The chain couples TRBV11-3 to TRBJ2-3, with 7 bases that match TRBD1. Germline V CDR1 and CDR2: SGHNT, YENEEA. V lost 5 bases to trimming and J lost 0 bases; unmatched junction nucleotides: 2. This CDR3 has 14 amino acids. CDR3 loop: CASSMGQSTDTQYF. The CDR3 DNA is TGTGCCAGCAGCATGGGACAGAGCACAGATACGCAGTATTTT.

This clone has a handful of counts. The chain joins TRBV28 to TRBJ1-1; possible D gene TRBD1, 6 bases. V was pared by 6 bases and J by 4 bases, with 27 bases between. Germline lookup yields CDR1 MDHEN and CDR2 SYDVKM. The CDR3 has 18 amino acids. The DNA for the CDR3 is TGTGCCAGCAGCTTCACCCGGGGGCGGGGTTCGAGTAGCACTGAAGCTTTCTTT. Its protein product is CASSFTRGRGSSSTEAFF.

V usage is TRBV7-2 and J usage is TRBJ2-3; 7 bases map to TRBD1. The trim removed 1 base at V and 3 bases at J, leaving 7 bases unmatched. The CDR3 is 16 residues long. In germline, CDR1 is SGHTA, CDR2 FQGNSA. CDR3 sequence reads: CASSLEGAFMTDTQYF. Written as DNA, the CDR3 is TGTGCCAGCAGCTTAGAGGGGGCTTTTATGACAGATACGCAGTATTTT.

The rearrangement joins TRBV9 to TRBJ2-1; 10 nucleotides match TRBD2. V shed 2 bases and J 7 bases; nucleotides not matched to a gene: 6. There are 15 residues in the CDR3. Germline CDR1 SGDLS, CDR2 YYNGEE. CDR3 in amino acids: CASSVLSGRENEQFF. The CDR3 bases are TGTGCCAGCAGCGTCCTAAGCGGGAGGGAGAATGAGCAGTTCTTC.

The rearrangement joins TRBV19 to TRBJ1-5; D perhaps matches TRBD1 (6 bases). Germline CDR1 is LNHDA and CDR2 is SQIVND (reference sequence). This CDR3 contains 16 residues. The V and J ends lost 5 bases and 0 bases respectively, with 14 bases between them. CDR3 amino acids: CASSHSGANSNQPQHF. CDR3 coding DNA: TGTGCCAGTAGTCACTCGGGGGCTAATAGCAATCAGCCCCAGCATTTT.

The J gene is TRBJ1-1, the V gene TRBV5-1; no definite D call. V dropped 0 bases and J dropped 7 bases, with 10 bases sitting between them. In germline, CDR1 is SGHRS, CDR2 YFSETQ. CDR3 size: 13 residues. CDR3 residues: CASSLVVRSEAFF. CDR3 nucleotide sequence: TGCGCCAGCAGCTTGGTGGTTCGGAGTGAAGCTTTCTTT.

The V call is TRBV21-1, the J call TRBJ1-1; the D segment call TRBD1 is taken from the table without a DNA check. TRBV21-1 is an annotated pseudogene. CDR3 length: 16 amino acids. CDR3 region: CASSKVTRHTNTEAFF. The CDR3, as DNA: TGTGCCAGCAGCAAAGTGACCCGACACACGAACACTGAAGCTTTCTTT.

V usage is TRBV7-8 and J usage is TRBJ1-2; no definite D call. Germline V gene data show CDR1 as SGHVS and CDR2 as FQNEAQ. The CDR3 sequence is 14 residues long. Trimming shortened V by 5 bases and J by 5 bases, and 15 bases separated the two germline ends. As DNA, the CDR3 is TGTGCCAGCAGCATTCAGGAGGTTGGATATGGCTACACCTTC. Translation gives CASSIQEVGYGYTF.

This clone has a handful of counts. The chain is built from TRBV11-2 and TRBJ2-1, with TRBD1 matching over 7 bases. The germline V gene encodes CDR1 SGHAT and CDR2 FQNNGV. The V and J ends lost 3 bases and 5 bases, in that order; junction bases with no gene match: 13. This CDR3 contains 17 residues. The CDR3 DNA sequence: TGTGCCAGCAGCTTCGGACAGGCTGGTTATAACGACAATGAGCAGTTCTTC. Translated, it gives CASSFGQAGYNDNEQFF.

The chain is built from TRBV2 and TRBJ1-4; 8 bases agree with TRBD1. Trimming removed 6 bases from V and 8 bases from J; junction bases left unmatched: 11. CDR3 size: 15 residues. The germline gives CDR1 SNHLY, CDR2 FYNNEI. In DNA, the CDR3 is TGTGCCAGCAGGCTGACAGGGGAAGGATGGGAAAAACTGTTTTTT. Residues: CASRLTGEGWEKLFF.

This rearrangement joins TRBV19 to TRBJ1-5; TRBD1 is a possible D gene (6 bases). Germline CDR1 reads LNHDA; CDR2 reads SQIVND (reference sequence). The CDR3 spans 13 residues. Trimming took off 11 bases at V and 6 bases at J, with 17 bases between the two ends. CDR3 loop: CAASPGAFQPQHF. The CDR3, as DNA: TGTGCCGCCTCCCCGGGGGCGTTTCAGCCCCAGCATTTT. Full variable domain (outside the CDR3, taken from reference TRBV19 and TRBJ1-5): DGGITQSPKYLFRKEGQNVTLSCEQNLNHDAMYWYRQDPGQGLRLIYYSQIVNDFQKGDIAEGYSVSREKKESFPLTVTSAQKNPTAFYLCAASPGAFQPQHFGDGTRLSIL.

This CDR3 reads CSARVALRAFF. The CDR3 coding sequence is TGCAGTGCTAGAGTGGCCCTGAGGGCTTTCTTT. The V and J genes are TRBV20-1 and TRBJ1-1; D unresolved. V was shortened by 1 base and J by 11 bases, with 11 bases between the two germline ends. The germline gives CDR1 DFQATT, CDR2 SNEGSKA (reference sequence). The CDR3 consists of 11 residues.